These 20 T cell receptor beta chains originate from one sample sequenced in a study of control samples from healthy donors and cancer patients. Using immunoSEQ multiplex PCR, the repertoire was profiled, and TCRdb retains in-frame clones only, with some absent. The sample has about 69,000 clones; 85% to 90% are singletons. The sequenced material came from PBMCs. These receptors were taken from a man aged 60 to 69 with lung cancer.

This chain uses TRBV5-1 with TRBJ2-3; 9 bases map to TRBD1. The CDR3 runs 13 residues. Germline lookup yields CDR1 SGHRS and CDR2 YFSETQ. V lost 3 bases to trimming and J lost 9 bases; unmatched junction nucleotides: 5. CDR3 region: CASSSPGQGTQYF. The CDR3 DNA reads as TGCGCCAGCAGCTCCCCGGGACAGGGAACGCAGTATTTT.

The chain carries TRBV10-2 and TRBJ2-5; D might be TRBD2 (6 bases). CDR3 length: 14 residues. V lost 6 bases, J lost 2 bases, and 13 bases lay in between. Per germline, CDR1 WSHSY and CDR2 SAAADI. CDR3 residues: CASSEEGYQETQYF. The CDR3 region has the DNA TGCGCCAGCAGCGAGGAGGGGTATCAAGAGACCCAGTACTTC.

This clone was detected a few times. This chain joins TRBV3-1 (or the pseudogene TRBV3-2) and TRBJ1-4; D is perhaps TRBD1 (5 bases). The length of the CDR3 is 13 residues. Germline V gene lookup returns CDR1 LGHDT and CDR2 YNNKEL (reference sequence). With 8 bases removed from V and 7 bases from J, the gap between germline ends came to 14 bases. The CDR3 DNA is TGTGCCAGCGGGCAAGTAGGGGTTGAAAAACTGTTTTTT. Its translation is CASGQVGVEKLFF.

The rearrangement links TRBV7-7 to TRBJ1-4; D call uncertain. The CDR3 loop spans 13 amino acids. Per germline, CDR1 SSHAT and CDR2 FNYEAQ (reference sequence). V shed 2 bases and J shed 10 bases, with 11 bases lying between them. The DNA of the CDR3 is TGTGCCAGCAGCTTACTCAAGGGAGGAAAACTGTTTTTT. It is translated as CASSLLKGGKLFF.

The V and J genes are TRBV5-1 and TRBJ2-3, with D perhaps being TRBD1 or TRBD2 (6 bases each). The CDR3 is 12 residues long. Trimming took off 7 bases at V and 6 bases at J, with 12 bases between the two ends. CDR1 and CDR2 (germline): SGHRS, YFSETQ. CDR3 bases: TGCGCCAGCTCTCAGGGGAGGGATACGCAGTATTTT. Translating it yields CASSQGRDTQYF.

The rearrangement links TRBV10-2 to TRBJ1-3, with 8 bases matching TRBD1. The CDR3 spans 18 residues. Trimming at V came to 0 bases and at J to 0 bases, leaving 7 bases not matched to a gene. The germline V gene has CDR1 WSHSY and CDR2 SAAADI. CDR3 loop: CASSESRQGRSSGNTIYF. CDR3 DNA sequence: TGCGCCAGCAGTGAGTCGAGACAGGGGAGAAGCTCTGGAAACACCATATATTTT.

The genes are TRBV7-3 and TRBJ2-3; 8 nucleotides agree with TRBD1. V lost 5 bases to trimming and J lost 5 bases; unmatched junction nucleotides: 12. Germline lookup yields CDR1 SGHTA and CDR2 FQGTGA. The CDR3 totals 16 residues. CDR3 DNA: TGTGCCAGCAGCCCACAAGCAGGGGGCCTGGGAGATACGCAGTATTTT. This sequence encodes CASSPQAGGLGDTQYF.

The CDR3 nucleotides are TGCAGCGCCGGACAGCCTGAAGCTTTCTTT. Translating gives CSAGQPEAFF. This chain uses TRBV29-1 with TRBJ1-1; maybe TRBD1 (6 bases). Per the germline V gene, CDR1 is SQVTM and CDR2 is ANQGSEA. The V end was cut by 7 bases, the J end by 6 bases, with 9 bases between. The CDR3 loop spans 10 amino acids.

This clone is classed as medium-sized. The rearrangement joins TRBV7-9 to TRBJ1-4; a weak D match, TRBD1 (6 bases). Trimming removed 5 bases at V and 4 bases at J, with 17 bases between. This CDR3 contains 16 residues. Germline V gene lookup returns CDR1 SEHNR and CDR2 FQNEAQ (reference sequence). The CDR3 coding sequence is TGTGCCAGCAGCCTCCCGACAGGAGGAATTAATGAAAAACTGTTTTTT. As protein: CASSLPTGGINEKLFF. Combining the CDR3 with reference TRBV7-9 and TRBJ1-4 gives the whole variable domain DTGVSQNPRHKITKRGQNVTFRCDPISEHNRLYWYRQTLGQGPEFLTYFQNEAQLEKSRLLSDRFSAERPKGSFSTLEIQRTEQGDSAMYLCASSLPTGGINEKLFFGSGTQLSVL.

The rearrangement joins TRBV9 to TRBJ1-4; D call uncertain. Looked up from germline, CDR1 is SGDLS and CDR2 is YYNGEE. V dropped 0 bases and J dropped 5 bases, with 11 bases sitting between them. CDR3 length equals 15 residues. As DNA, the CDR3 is TGTGCCAGCAGCGTAGCCCACAGCTTAAATGAAAAACTGTTTTTT. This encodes CASSVAHSLNEKLFF.

The CDR3 nucleotides read TGTGCCAGTAGTATAGGCCCGACAGGGCTCGGGGACACTGAAGCTTTCTTT. It encodes CASSIGPTGLGDTEAFF. The chain has TRBV19 and TRBJ1-1, with 7 nucleotides matching TRBD1. The CDR3 contains 17 residues. CDR1 and CDR2 from the germline V gene are LNHDA and SQIVND (reference sequence). The V and J ends lost 1 base and 3 bases, in that order; junction bases with no gene match: 11.

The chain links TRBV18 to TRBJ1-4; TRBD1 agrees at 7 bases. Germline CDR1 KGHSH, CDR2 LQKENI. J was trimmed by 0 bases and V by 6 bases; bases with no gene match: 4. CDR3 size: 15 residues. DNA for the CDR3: TGTGCCAGCTCGGCCCAGGGGGCAACTAATGAAAAACTGTTTTTT. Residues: CASSAQGATNEKLFF.

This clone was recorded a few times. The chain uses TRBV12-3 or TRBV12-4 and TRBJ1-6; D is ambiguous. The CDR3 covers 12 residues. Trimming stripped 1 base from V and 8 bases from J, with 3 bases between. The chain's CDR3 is CASSLEDSPLHF. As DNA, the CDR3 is TGTGCCAGCAGTTTAGAGGATTCACCCCTCCACTTT.

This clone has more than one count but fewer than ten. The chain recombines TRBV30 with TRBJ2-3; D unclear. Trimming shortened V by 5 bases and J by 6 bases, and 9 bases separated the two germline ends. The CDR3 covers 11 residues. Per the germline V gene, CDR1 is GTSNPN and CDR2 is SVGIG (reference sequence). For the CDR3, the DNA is TGTGCCTGGGGCACATCCGATACGCAGTATTTT. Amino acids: CAWGTSDTQYF.

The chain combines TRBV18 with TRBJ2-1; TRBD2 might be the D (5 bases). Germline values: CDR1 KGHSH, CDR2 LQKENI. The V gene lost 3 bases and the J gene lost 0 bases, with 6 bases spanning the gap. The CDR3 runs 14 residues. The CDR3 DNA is TGTGCCAGCTCACCGGCGGGCTCCTACAATGAGCAGTTCTTC. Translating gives CASSPAGSYNEQFF.

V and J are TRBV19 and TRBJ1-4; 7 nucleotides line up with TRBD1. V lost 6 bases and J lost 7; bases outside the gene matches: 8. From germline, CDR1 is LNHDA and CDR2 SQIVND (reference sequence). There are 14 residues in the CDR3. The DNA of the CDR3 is TGTGCCAGTAGCGATGACAGGGTCCCTGAAAAACTGTTTTTT. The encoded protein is CASSDDRVPEKLFF.

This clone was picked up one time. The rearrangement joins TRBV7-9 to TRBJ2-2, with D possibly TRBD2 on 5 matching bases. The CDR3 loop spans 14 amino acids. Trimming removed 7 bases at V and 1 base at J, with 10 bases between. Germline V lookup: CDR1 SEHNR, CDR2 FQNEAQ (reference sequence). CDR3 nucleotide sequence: TGTGCCAGCAAACTGGAGGTGAACACCGGGGAGCTGTTTTTT. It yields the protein CASKLEVNTGELFF.

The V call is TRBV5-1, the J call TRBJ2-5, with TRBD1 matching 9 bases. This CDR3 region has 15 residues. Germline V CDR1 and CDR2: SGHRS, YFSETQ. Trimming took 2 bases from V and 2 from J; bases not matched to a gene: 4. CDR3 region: CASSLRQGVQETQYF. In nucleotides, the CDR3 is TGCGCCAGCAGCTTAAGACAGGGGGTTCAAGAGACCCAGTACTTC.

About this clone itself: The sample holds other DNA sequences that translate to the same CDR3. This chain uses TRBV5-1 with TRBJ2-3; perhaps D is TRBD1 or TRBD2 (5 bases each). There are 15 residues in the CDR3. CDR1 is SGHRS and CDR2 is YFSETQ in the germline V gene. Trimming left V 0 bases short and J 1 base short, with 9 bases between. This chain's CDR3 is CASSLGGLGTDTQYF. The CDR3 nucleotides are TGCGCCAGCAGCTTGGGGGGGTTGGGCACAGATACGCAGTATTTT.

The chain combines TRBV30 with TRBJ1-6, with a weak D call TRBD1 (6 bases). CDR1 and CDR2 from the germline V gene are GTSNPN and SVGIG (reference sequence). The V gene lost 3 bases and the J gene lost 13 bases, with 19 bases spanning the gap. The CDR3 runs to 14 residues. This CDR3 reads CAWRTGRPGGPLHF. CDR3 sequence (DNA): TGTGCCTGGAGAACAGGGCGCCCTGGGGGTCCCCTCCACTTT.